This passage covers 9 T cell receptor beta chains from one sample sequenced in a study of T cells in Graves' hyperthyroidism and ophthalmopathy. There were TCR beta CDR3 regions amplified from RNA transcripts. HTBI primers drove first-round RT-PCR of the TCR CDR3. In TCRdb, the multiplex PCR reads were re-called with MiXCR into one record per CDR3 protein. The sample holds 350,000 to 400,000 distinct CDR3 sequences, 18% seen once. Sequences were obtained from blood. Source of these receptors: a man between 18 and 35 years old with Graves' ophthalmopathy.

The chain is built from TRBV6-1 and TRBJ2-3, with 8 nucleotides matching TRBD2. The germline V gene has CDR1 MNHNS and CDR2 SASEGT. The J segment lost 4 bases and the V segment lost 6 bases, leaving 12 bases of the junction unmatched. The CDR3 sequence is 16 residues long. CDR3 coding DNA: TGTGCCAGCAGAAGACCGGGACTAGACGCCTCAGATACGCAGTATTTT. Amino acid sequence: CASRRPGLDASDTQYF.

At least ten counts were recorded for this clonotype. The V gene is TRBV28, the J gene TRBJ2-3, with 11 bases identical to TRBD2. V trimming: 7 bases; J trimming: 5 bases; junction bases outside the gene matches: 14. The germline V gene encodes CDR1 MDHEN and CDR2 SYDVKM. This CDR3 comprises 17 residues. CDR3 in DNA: TGTGCCAGCATTCAAAGTACGGATAGCGGGAGGGTAGATACGCAGTATTTT. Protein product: CASIQSTDSGRVDTQYF.

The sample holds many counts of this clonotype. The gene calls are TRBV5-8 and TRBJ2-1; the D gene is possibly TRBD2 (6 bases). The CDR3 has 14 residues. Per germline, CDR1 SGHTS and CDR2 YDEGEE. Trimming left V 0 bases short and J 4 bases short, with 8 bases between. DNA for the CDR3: TGTGCCAGCAGCTTGGGGGCGGGGTACAATGAGCAGTTCTTC. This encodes CASSLGAGYNEQFF.

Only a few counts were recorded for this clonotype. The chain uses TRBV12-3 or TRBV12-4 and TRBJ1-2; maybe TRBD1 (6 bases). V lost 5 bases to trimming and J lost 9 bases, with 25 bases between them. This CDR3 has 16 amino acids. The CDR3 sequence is CASSPLGGGALRSYTF. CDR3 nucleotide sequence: TGTGCCAGCAGTCCCTTGGGGGGGGGCGCGCTACGAAGCTACACCTTC.

CDR3 loop: CASSSRRGFADTQYF. CDR3 sequence (DNA): TGTGCCAGTAGTTCCCGTCGGGGGTTTGCAGATACGCAGTATTTT. The chain employs TRBV19 and TRBJ2-3; D is possibly TRBD2 (6 bases). Germline-derived CDR1 and CDR2 are LNHDA and SQIVND (reference sequence). The germline V and J ends were trimmed by 5 bases and 4 bases, with 16 bases remaining between them. The CDR3 runs 15 residues.

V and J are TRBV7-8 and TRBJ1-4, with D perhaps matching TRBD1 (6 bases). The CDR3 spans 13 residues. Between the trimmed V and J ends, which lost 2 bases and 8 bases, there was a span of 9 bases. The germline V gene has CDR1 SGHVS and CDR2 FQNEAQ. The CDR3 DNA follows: TGTGCCAGCAGCTTATACAGGGAGGAAAAACTGTTTTTT. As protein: CASSLYREEKLFF.

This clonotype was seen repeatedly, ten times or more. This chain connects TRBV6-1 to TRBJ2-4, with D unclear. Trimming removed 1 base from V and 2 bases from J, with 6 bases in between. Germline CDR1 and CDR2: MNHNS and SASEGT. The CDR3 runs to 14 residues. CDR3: CASSEGGSKNIQYF. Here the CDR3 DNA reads TGTGCCAGCAGTGAAGGGGGATCCAAAAACATTCAGTACTTC.

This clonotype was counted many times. The chain's CDR3 is CASSPTGPSTEAFF. The CDR3 DNA sequence: TGTGCCAGCAGCCCAACAGGGCCGAGCACTGAAGCTTTCTTT. The genes are TRBV7-3 and TRBJ1-1, with D perhaps matching TRBD1 (6 bases). Germline V gives CDR1 SGHTA, CDR2 FQGTGA. The V end was cut by 5 bases, the J end by 4 bases, with 14 bases between. This CDR3 is built from 14 residues.

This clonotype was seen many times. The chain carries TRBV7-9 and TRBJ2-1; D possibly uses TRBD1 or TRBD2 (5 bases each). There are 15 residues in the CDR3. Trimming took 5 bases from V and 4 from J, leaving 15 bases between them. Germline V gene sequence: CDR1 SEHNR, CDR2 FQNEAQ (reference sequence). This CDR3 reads CASSPRGRRYNEQFF. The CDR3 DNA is TGTGCCAGCAGCCCGAGGGGACGTAGATACAATGAGCAGTTCTTC.